One T cell receptor (beta chain) is described in this entry. Its matching antigen is unknown. This entry is derived from a study of cytomegalovirus exposure and HLA in healthy donors. Study findings and constraints: Rare sequences made up most TCRs, while some public TCRs were found in many donors. A classifier reportedly called cytomegalovirus status with high sensitivity and specificity.

Using immunoSEQ multiplex PCR, the repertoire was profiled, and TCRdb retains in-frame clones only, with some absent. The sample includes roughly 120,000 clones, around 94% of them seen just once. V lost 5 bases and J lost 1; bases outside the gene matches: 2. This CDR3 has 14 amino acids. Germline CDR1 SEHNR, CDR2 FQNEAQ (reference sequence). Sequences were obtained from PBMCs. This chain links TRBV7-9 with TRBJ1-2, with 9 nucleotides matching TRBD1. The receptor comes from a woman aged 18-29 years in good health and CMV-seronegative. CDR3 sequence reads: CASSRTGVNYGYTF. CDR3 nucleotide sequence: TGTGCCAGCAGCCGGACAGGGGTTAACTATGGCTACACCTTC.